This T cell receptor beta chain was found in a study of beta chain features in type 1 diabetes. The study, taken as a whole, reports: cDNA-based sequencing might over-represent cells highly expressing TCR.

Details on this clone: Its antigen remains unidentified.

One heparinised draw, averaging roughly 100 mL, was taken per donor. The CDR3 spans 14 residues. The germline V and J ends were trimmed by 0 bases and 2 bases, with 7 bases remaining between them. CDR1 and CDR2 from the germline V gene are SGHRS and YFSETQ. Reverse transcribing all isolated RNA meant expressed TCRB transcripts were sequenced. The read count averaged approximately 3.5 million across naive, central memory and regulatory T cell samples. The method was immunoSEQ multiplex PCR; TCRdb's version includes in-frame clones alone and lacks a portion of them. Found here are some 150,000 clones, roughly a tenth of them singletons; the top ten hold roughly 1.4%.

This receptor was identified in a man aged 18 to 35 in good health. Sequences were obtained from naive CD4+ T cells from blood. V and J are TRBV5-1 and TRBJ2-3, with D unresolved. The CDR3 protein is CASSLGVYTDTQYF. The CDR3 DNA is TGCGCCAGCAGCTTGGGTGTCTACACAGATACGCAGTATTTT.